This TCR beta chain is from a study of blood T cell repertoires in COVID-19. Study as a whole: Samples representing acute and convalescent COVID-19 were sourced from the United States, Italy and Spain. PBMCs, B-cell-depleted T cells, or T cells provided the cDNA or gDNA that made up the material.

Germline assignment: CDR1 LGHDT and CDR2 YNNKEL (reference sequence). The CDR3 sequence is 14 residues long. The V gene end was trimmed by 7 bases and the J gene end by 4 bases; junction bases not matched to a gene: 9. Per the original methods: By means of reference gene primer amplification, nucleated cell counts were estimated. Using immunoSEQ multiplex PCR, the repertoire was profiled, and TCRdb retains in-frame clones only, with some absent. That table is the source of V, J and clone size, and D and trimming were worked out from the DNA. Found here are 60,000 to 85,000 clones, roughly 86% of them singletons; the top ten hold approximately 12%.

The sample taken for sequencing was peripheral blood. This chain uses TRBV3-1 (or the pseudogene TRBV3-2) with TRBJ1-2; 7 positions match TRBD1. The clonotype originates from a human donor in a cohort sampled during active COVID-19. The CDR3 DNA is TGTGCCAGCACCTCAGGGGGACAGCGCTATGGCTACACCTTC. Translation gives CASTSGGQRYGYTF.